This TCR beta chain comes out of a study of CD8 T cells in Susac syndrome. Germline loops: CDR1 MNHNY, CDR2 SVGAGI (reference sequence). The CDR3 is 16 amino acids. Losses at the gene ends were 4 bases for V and 5 bases for J; bases not matched to a gene: 13. Random-hexamer reverse transcription was applied to roughly 0.5 to 1 ug RNA. TCRdb reprocessed the immunoSEQ multiplex PCR reads with MiXCR, giving one entry per CDR3 protein. The sample comprises 250,000 or so distinct CDR3 sequences, about 93% of which are singletons, and around 0.07% rests with the top ten. CD8+ and CD4+ T cells were negatively isolated; TEMRA cells were FACS-enriched.

The V gene is TRBV6-6, the J gene TRBJ2-5; 7 nucleotides match TRBD2. The receptor comes from a human donor with multiple sclerosis. Source material: CD4+ T cells from PBMCs. The CDR3 region is CASSSGGRQPGETQYF. The CDR3 DNA reads TGTGCCAGCAGTTCAGGCGGGAGACAACCGGGGGAGACCCAGTACTTC.